Listed below are T cell receptor beta chains from one sample, sequenced in a study of human T cells and chemical hapten exposure. In TCRdb, the RACE reads were re-called with MiXCR into one record per CDR3 protein. The data show 65,000 to 95,000 distinct CDR3 sequences, 12% seen once. Sequences were derived from whole blood, sampled in connection with sensitization to the hapten diphenylcyclopropenone (DPC). These receptors all come from a woman aged 55-70 years with alopecia areata. Some clones in this sample may be carry-over from other donors' samples. CDR3s include the opening cysteine and the closing phenylalanine or tryptophan. A D gene is named only where the DNA matches it firmly. Not every row has a clone size; where given, it reads once, few, many or a size class.

-	TRBV7-2	TRBJ2-5	-	CASSQRLVQETQYF	TGTGCCAGCAGCCAAAGACTTGTACAAGAGACCCAGTACTTC
many	TRBV18	TRBJ2-2	-	CASSLTENTGELFF	TGTGCCAGCTCACTCACAGAGAACACCGGGGAGCTGTTTTTT
few	TRBV18	TRBJ1-3	-	CASSRDSTGLLGAGNTIYF	TGTGCCAGCTCACGAGACTCAACGGGGCTCCTGGGAGCTGGAAACACCATATATTTT
few	TRBV18	TRBJ1-1	-	CASSPMEGTNTEAFF	TGTGCCAGCTCACCGATGGAAGGTACGAACACTGAAGCTTTCTTT
-	TRBV5-1	TRBJ2-7	TRBD1	CASSPRTGPHEQYF	TGCGCCAGCAGCCCCCGGACAGGGCCCCACGAGCAGTACTTC
-	TRBV27	TRBJ2-7	-	CASSTIGGSYEQYF	TGTGCCAGCAGTACCATCGGGGGCTCCTACGAGCAGTACTTC
many	TRBV4-1	TRBJ2-1	-	CASSQDSGGDYNEQFF	TGCGCCAGCAGCCAAGATTCTGGCGGGGACTACAATGAGCAGTTCTTC
many	TRBV6-2/TRBV6-3	TRBJ2-1	TRBD1	CASSYTRGYYNEQFF	TGTGCCAGCAGTTACACCAGGGGGTACTACAATGAGCAGTTCTTC
many	TRBV29-1	TRBJ2-7	TRBD1	CSGQADRGYEQYF	TGCAGCGGCCAGGCGGACAGGGGATACGAGCAGTACTTC
once	TRBV28	TRBJ2-7	TRBD2	CASTRWGGPSEQYF	TGTGCCAGCACAAGGTGGGGGGGACCGTCCGAGCAGTACTTC
-	TRBV20-1	TRBJ1-5	-	CSATRSNQPQHF	TGCAGTGCTACCCGAAGCAATCAGCCCCAGCATTTT
-	TRBV2	TRBJ2-6	TRBD1	CASTGGFSGANVLTF	TGTGCCAGCACAGGGGGCTTTTCCGGGGCCAACGTCCTGACTTTC
-	TRBV27	TRBJ1-1	-	CASSFRVVTEAFF	TGTGCCAGCAGTTTCAGGGTGGTCACTGAAGCTTTCTTT
many	TRBV7-6	TRBJ2-2	TRBD1	CASSSQGVNTGELFF	TGTGCCAGCAGCTCACAGGGGGTGAACACCGGGGAGCTGTTTTTT
few	TRBV18	TRBJ2-4	-	CASSQRNQANIQYF	TGTGCCAGCTCACAGAGGAATCAGGCAAACATTCAGTACTTC
many	TRBV20-1	TRBJ2-5	TRBD2	CSAPREQTLKTQYF	TGCAGTGCTCCGCGGGAGCAGACCTTGAAGACCCAGTACTTC
many	TRBV6-6	TRBJ2-5	TRBD1	CASSWTGGQETQYF	TGTGCCAGCAGCTGGACAGGGGGCCAAGAGACCCAGTACTTC
many	TRBV7-6	TRBJ2-1	TRBD1	CASSGQVWSSYNEQFF	TGTGCCAGCAGCGGACAGGTCTGGAGCTCCTACAATGAGCAGTTCTTC
many	TRBV27	TRBJ1-5	TRBD1	CASSPGTAPLYSNQPQHF	TGTGCCAGCAGTCCCGGGACAGCCCCACTCTATAGCAATCAGCCCCAGCATTTT
-	TRBV18	TRBJ1-2	-	CASSPTQGSGHYGYTF	TGTGCCAGCTCACCCACCCAGGGGTCGGGGCACTATGGCTACACCTTC
many	TRBV5-1	TRBJ2-2	TRBD1	CASKGTENTGELFF	TGCGCCAGCAAGGGGACAGAGAACACCGGGGAGCTGTTTTTT
many	TRBV6-2/TRBV6-3	TRBJ1-1	TRBD1	CASSSPKGGMNTEAFF	TGTGCCAGCAGTTCCCCGAAAGGGGGCATGAACACTGAAGCTTTCTTT
-	TRBV6-4	TRBJ1-1	-	CASSDGAEAFF	TGTGCCAGCAGTGACGGGGCTGAAGCTTTCTTT
many	TRBV20-1	TRBJ2-2	-	CSASQNTGELFF	TGCAGTGCTAGCCAGAACACCGGGGAGCTGTTTTTT
-	TRBV3-1	TRBJ2-7	TRBD1	CDSSPRTGGTYEQYF	TGTGACAGCAGCCCAAGGACAGGGGGTACCTACGAGCAGTACTTC
-	TRBV20-1	TRBJ1-1	-	CSANSMDRSTEAFF	TGCAGTGCAAACTCTATGGACAGAAGCACTGAAGCTTTCTTT
once	TRBV20-1	TRBJ2-2	-	CSAPRGSNTGELFF	TGCAGTGCACCGCGGGGCTCGAACACCGGGGAGCTGTTTTTT
-	TRBV4-2	TRBJ1-2	-	CASSQDRIQDLNYGYTF	TGTGCCAGCAGCCAAGATCGGATCCAGGACCTAAACTATGGCTACACCTTC
many	TRBV20-1	TRBJ1-6	-	CSASPAGARYSPLHF	TGCAGTGCTAGCCCTGCGGGGGCCCGTTATTCACCCCTCCACTTT
many	TRBV7-7	TRBJ2-2	-	CASSLDSRMNTGELFF	TGTGCTAGCAGCTTAGACAGCCGGATGAACACCGGGGAGCTGTTTTTT
-	TRBV2	TRBJ1-1	-	CASSEYGSEAFF	TGTGCCAGCAGTGAATACGGGAGTGAAGCTTTCTTT
many	TRBV7-9	TRBJ2-3	-	CASSLTETSQYF	TGTGCCAGCAGCTTAACGGAGACGTCGCAGTATTTT
-	TRBV12-3/TRBV12-4	TRBJ1-4	-	CASSPSGLEEKLFF	TGTGCCAGCAGTCCCAGTGGGTTGGAAGAAAAACTGTTTTTT
few	TRBV3-1	TRBJ1-2	-	CASSPLVGRGYGYTF	TGTGCCAGCAGCCCGTTGGTGGGGCGCGGCTATGGCTACACCTTC
-	TRBV30	TRBJ2-7	TRBD2	CASSSGSSYEQYF	TGTGCCTCCAGTAGCGGGTCCTCCTACGAGCAGTACTTC
many	TRBV30	TRBJ2-5	-	CAWRFAGRKETQYF	TGTGCCTGGAGGTTCGCGGGGAGGAAAGAGACCCAGTACTTC
many	TRBV18	TRBJ1-2	-	CASSPGYPNYGYTF	TGTGCCAGCTCACCAGGTTACCCTAACTATGGCTACACCTTC
few	TRBV18	TRBJ2-5	TRBD1	CASSPPFGQGQTQYF	TGTGCCAGCTCACCACCGTTCGGACAGGGCCAGACCCAGTACTTC
many	TRBV5-1	TRBJ1-1	-	CASSLEVFSEAFF	TGCGCCAGCAGCTTGGAGGTCTTTAGTGAAGCTTTCTTT
many	TRBV6-5	TRBJ1-1	-	CASSYSSKYTEAFF	TGTGCCAGCAGTTACTCCAGCAAGTACACTGAAGCTTTCTTT
-	TRBV18	TRBJ1-1	-	CASSPEISMNTEAFF	TGTGCCAGCTCACCAGAGATCAGCATGAACACTGAAGCTTTCTTT
-	TRBV7-2	TRBJ2-1	-	CASSLARLLGSGRFGRNEQFF	TGTGCCAGCAGCTTAGCGCGTTTATTAGGTAGCGGCCGGTTCGGCAGGAATGAGCAGTTCTTC